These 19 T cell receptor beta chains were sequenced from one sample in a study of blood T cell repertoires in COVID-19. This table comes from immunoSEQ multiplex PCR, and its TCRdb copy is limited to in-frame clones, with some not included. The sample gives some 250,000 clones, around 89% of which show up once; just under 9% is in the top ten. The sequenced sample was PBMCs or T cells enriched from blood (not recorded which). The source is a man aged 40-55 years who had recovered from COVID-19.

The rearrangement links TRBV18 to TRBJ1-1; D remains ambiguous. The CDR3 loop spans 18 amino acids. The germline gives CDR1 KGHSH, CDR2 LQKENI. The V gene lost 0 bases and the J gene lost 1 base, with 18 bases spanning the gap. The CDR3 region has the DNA TGTGCCAGCTCACCACCGCGTGGTCTAGGCGCTCGGAACACTGAAGCTTTCTTT. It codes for CASSPPRGLGARNTEAFF.

Written as DNA, the CDR3 is TGTGCCAGCACCCGGGACAGGGGCACAGATACGCAGTATTTT. It specifies CASTRDRGTDTQYF. The rearrangement uses TRBV9 and TRBJ2-3; 9 nucleotides match TRBD1. Germline V CDR1 and CDR2: SGDLS, YYNGEE. V lost 6 bases, J lost 1 base, and 3 bases stayed unmatched. The CDR3 extends over 14 amino acids.

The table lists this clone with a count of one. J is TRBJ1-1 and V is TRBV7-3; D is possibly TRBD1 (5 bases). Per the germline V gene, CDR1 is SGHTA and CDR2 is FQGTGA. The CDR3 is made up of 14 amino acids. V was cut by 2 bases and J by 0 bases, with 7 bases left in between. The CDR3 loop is CASSLSGLNTEAFF. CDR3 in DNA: TGTGCCAGCAGCTTATCAGGGTTGAACACTGAAGCTTTCTTT.

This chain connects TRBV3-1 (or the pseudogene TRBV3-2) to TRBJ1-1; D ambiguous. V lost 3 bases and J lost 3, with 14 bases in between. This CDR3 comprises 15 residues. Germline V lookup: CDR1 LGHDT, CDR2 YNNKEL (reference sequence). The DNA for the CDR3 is TGTGCCAGCAGCCACAACCCCAGCGCTTACACTGAAGCTTTCTTT. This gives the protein CASSHNPSAYTEAFF.

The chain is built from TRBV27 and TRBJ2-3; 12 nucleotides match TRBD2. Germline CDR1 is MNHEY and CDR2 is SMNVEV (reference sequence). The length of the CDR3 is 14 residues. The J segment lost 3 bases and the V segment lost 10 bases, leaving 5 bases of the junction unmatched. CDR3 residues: CATATSGRTDTQYF. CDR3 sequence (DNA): TGTGCCACTGCGACTAGCGGGAGAACAGATACGCAGTATTTT.

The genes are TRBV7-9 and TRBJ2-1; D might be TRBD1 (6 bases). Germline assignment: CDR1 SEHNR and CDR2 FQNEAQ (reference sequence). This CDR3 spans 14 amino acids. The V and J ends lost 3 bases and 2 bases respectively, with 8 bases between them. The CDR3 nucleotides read TGTGCCAGCAGCTTCGGACAGACCTACAATGAGCAGTTCTTC. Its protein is CASSFGQTYNEQFF. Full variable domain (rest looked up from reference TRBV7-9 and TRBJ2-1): DTGVSQNPRHKITKRGQNVTFRCDPISEHNRLYWYRQTLGQGPEFLTYFQNEAQLEKSRLLSDRFSAERPKGSFSTLEIQRTEQGDSAMYLCASSFGQTYNEQFFGPGTRLTVL.

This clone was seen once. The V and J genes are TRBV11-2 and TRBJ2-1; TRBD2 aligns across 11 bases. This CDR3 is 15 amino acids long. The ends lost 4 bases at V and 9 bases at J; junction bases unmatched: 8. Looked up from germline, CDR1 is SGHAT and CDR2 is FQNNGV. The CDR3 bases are TGTGCCAGCAGCTCTACTAGCGGGAGTGTCGGTGAGCAGTTCTTC. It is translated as CASSSTSGSVGEQFF.

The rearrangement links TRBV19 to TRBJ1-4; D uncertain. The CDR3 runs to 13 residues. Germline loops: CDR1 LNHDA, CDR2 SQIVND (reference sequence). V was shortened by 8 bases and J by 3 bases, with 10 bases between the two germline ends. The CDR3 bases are TGTGCCAGTGAGGAAGAGGCTAATGAAAAACTGTTTTTT. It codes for CASEEEANEKLFF.

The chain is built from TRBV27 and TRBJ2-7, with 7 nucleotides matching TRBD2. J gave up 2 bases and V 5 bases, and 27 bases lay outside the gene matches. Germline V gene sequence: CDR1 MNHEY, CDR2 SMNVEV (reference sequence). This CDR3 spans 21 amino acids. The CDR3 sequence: CASSPSWAAGGSLGWTYEQYF. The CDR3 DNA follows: TGTGCCAGCAGTCCCTCCTGGGCCGCTGGCGGGAGCCTCGGGTGGACCTACGAGCAGTACTTC.

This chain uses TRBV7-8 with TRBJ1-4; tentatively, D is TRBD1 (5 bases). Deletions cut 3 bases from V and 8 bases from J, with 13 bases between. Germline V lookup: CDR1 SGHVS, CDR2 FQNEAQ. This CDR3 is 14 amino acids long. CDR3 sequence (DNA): TGTGCCAGCAGCTTTAGACAGAAAGGAGAAAAACTGTTTTTT. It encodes CASSFRQKGEKLFF. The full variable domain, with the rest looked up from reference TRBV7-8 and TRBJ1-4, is GAGVSQSPRYKVAKRGQDVALRCDPISGHVSLFWYQQALGQGPEFLTYFQNEAQLDKSGLPSDRFFAERPEGSVSTLKIQRTQQEDSAVYLCASSFRQKGEKLFFGSGTQLSVL.

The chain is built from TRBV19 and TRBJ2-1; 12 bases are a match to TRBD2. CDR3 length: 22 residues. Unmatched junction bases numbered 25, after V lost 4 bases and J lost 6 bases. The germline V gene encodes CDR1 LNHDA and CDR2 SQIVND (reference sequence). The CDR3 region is CASSTPTGGMTSGSLLSNEQFF. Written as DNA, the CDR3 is TGTGCCAGTAGTACGCCTACAGGGGGGATGACTAGCGGGAGCCTTCTCTCCAATGAGCAGTTCTTC.

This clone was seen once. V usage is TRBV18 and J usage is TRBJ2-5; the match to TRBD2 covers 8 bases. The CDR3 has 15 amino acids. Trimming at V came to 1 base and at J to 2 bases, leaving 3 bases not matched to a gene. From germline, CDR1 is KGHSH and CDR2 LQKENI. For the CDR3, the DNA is TGTGCCAGCTCACCACTAATAGCGGGACAAGAGACCCAGTACTTC. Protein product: CASSPLIAGQETQYF. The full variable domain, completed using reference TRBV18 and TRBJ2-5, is NAGVMQNPRHLVRRRGQEARLRCSPMKGHSHVYWYRQLPEEGLKFMVYLQKENIIDESGMPKERFSAEFPKEGPSILRIQQVVRGDSAAYFCASSPLIAGQETQYFGPGTRLLVL.

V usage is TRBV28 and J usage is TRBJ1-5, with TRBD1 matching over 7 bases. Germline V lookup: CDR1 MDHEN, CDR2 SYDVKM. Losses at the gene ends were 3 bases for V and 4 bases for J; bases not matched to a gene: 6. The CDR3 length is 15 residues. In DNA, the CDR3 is TGTGCCAGCAGTTTTAAGGGGGCGTATAATCAGCCCCAGCATTTT. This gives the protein CASSFKGAYNQPQHF.

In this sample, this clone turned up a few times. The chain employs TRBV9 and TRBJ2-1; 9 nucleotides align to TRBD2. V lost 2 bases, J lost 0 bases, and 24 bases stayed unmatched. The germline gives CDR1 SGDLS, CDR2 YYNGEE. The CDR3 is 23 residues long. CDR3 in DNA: TGTGCCAGCAGCGTGGGGGCGGCTAGCGGGACGATACCAAGAAGGAGCTCCTACAATGAGCAGTTCTTC. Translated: CASSVGAASGTIPRRSSYNEQFF.

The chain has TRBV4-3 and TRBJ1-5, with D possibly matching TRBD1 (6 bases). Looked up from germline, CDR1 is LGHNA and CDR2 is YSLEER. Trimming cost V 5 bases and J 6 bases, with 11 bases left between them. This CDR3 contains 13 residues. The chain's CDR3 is CASSRGWGQPQHF. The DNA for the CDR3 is TGCGCCAGCAGCAGGGGGTGGGGTCAGCCCCAGCATTTT.

CDR3 sequence: CASSDLETSTDTQYF. The DNA of the CDR3 is TGTGCCAGCAGTGACTTAGAGACTAGCACAGATACGCAGTATTTT. This chain connects TRBV6-4 to TRBJ2-3; D is unclear. The V end lost 1 base, the J end lost 0 bases, and 8 bases lay between the germline ends. The germline CDR1 and CDR2 sequences are MRHNA and SNTAGT. This CDR3 spans 15 amino acids.

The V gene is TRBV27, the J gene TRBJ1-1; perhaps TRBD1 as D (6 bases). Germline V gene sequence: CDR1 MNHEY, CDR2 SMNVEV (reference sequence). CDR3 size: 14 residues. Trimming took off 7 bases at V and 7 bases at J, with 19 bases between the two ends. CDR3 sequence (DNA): TGTGCCAGCAACAAACAGGGTAAAATAATTGAAGCTTTCTTT. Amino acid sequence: CASNKQGKIIEAFF.

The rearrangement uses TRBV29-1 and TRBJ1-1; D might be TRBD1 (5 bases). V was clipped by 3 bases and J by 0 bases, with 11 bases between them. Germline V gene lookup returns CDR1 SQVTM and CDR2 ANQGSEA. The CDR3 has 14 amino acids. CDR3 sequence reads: CSVDFGGVNTEAFF. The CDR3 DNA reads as TGCAGCGTTGATTTCGGGGGGGTGAACACTGAAGCTTTCTTT.

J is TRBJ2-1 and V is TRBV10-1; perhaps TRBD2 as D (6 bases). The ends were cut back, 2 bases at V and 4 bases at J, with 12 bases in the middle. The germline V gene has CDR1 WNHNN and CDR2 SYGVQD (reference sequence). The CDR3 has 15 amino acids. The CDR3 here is CASSEVRAGYNEQFF. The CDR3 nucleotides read TGCGCCAGCAGTGAGGTTCGGGCGGGGTACAATGAGCAGTTCTTC.